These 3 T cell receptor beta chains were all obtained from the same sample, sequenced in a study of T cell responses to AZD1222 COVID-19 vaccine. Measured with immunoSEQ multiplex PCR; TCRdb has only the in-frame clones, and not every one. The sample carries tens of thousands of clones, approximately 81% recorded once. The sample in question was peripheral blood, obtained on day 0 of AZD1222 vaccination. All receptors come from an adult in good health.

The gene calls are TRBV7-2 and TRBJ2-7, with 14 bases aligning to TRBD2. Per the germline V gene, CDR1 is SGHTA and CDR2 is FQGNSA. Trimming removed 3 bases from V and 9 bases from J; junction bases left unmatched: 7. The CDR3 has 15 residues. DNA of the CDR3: TGTGCCAGCAGCTTCGCCGGGACTAGCGGGGGCGGGCAGTACTTC. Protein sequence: CASSFAGTSGGGQYF.

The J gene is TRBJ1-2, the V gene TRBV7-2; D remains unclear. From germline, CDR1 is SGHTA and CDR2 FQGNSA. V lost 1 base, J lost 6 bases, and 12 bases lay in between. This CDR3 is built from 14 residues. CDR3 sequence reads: CASSLDRNGDGYTF. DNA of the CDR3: TGTGCCAGCAGCTTAGACCGGAATGGGGATGGCTACACCTTC.

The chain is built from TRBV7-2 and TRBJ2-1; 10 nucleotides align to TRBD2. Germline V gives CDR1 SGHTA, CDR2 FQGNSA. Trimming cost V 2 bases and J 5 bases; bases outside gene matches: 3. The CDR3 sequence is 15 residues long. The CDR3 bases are TGTGCCAGCAGCTTAACTAGCGGGGCACACAATGAGCAGTTCTTC. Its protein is CASSLTSGAHNEQFF.